The TCR beta chain under discussion was sequenced for a study of control samples from healthy donors and cancer patients. Assay: immunoSEQ multiplex PCR; the TCRdb copy retains only in-frame clones and omits some. Found here are 150,000 to 200,000 clones, 90% to 95% of them singletons; the top ten hold roughly 1.3%. The CDR3 totals 16 residues. With 5 bases removed from V and 0 bases from J, the gap between germline ends came to 16 bases. The germline V gene has CDR1 SGHAT and CDR2 FQNNGV. V gene TRBV11-2 combines with J gene TRBJ1-1; perhaps TRBD1 as D (6 bases). The sequenced sample was blood. The receptor was derived from a woman under 30 in good health. The CDR3 is CASSPRVWGLNTEAFF. CDR3 sequence (DNA): TGTGCCAGCAGCCCCCGAGTGTGGGGGCTGAACACTGAAGCTTTCTTT.